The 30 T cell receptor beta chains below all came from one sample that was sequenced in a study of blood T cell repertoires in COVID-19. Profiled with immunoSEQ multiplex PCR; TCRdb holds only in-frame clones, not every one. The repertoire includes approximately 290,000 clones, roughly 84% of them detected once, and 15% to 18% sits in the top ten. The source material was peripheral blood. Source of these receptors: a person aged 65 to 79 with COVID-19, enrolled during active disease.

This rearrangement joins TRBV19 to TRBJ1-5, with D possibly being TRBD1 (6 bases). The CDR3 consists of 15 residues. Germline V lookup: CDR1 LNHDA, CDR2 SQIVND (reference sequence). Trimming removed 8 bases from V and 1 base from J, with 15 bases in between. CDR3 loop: CASSALGQSNQPQHF. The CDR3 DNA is TGTGCCAGTTCGGCATTGGGACAAAGCAATCAGCCCCAGCATTTT.

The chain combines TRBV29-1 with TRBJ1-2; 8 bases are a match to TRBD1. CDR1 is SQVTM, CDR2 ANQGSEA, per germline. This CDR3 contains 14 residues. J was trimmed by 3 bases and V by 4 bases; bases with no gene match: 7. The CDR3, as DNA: TGCAGCGTTGGAGGACAGGGTTCGTACTATGGCTACACCTTC. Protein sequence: CSVGGQGSYYGYTF.

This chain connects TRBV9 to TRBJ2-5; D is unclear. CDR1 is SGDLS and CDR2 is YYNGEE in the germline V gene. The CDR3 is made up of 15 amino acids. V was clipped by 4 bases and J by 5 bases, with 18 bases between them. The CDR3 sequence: CASSPNSEYGETQYF. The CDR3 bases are TGTGCCAGCAGCCCCAACTCGGAGTACGGGGAGACCCAGTACTTC.

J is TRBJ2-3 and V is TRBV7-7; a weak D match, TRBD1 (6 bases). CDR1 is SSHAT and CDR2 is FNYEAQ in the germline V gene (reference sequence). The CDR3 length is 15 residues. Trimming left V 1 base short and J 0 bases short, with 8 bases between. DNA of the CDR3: TGTGCCAGCAGCTTAGAAGGGGGTAGCACAGATACGCAGTATTTT. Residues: CASSLEGGSTDTQYF.

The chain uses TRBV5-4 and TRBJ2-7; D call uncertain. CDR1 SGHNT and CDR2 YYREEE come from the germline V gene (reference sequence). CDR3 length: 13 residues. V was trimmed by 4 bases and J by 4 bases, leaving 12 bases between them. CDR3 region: CASSLPPGYEQYF. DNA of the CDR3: TGTGCCAGCAGCCTCCCCCCCGGGTACGAGCAGTACTTC.

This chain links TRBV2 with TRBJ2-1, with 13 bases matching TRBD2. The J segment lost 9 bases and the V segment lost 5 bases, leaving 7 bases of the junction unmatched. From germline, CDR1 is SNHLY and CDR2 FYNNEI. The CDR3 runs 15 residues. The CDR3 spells CASSRGTSGKVEQFF. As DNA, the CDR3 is TGTGCCAGCAGTCGGGGGACTAGCGGGAAGGTTGAGCAGTTCTTC. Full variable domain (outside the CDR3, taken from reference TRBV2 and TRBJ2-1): EPEVTQTPSHQVTQMGQEVILRCVPISNHLYFYWYRQILGQKVEFLVSFYNNEISEKSEIFDDQFSVERPDGSNFTLKIRSTKLEDSAMYFCASSRGTSGKVEQFFGPGTRLTVL.

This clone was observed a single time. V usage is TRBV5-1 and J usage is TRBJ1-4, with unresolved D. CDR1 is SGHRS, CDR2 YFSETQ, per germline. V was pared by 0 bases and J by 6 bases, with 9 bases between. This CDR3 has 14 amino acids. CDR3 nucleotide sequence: TGCGCCAGCAGCTTGGAACAGCTGGATGAAAAACTGTTTTTT. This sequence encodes CASSLEQLDEKLFF.

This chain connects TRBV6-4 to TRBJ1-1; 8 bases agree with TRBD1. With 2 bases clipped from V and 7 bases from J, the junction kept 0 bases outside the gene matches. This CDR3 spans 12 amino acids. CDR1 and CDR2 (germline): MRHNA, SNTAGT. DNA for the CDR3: TGTGCCAGCAGTGACGGGACAGGTGAAGCTTTCTTT. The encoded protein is CASSDGTGEAFF.

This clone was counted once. CDR3 residues: CASSLVSGGGTGELFF. DNA for the CDR3: TGTGCCAGCAGCTTAGTTTCCGGGGGAGGCACCGGGGAGCTGTTTTTT. The chain is built from TRBV11-2 and TRBJ2-2; TRBD2 is a possible D gene (6 bases). The CDR3 covers 16 residues. Germline V gene data show CDR1 as SGHAT and CDR2 as FQNNGV. The V and J ends lost 1 base and 4 bases respectively, with 13 bases between them.

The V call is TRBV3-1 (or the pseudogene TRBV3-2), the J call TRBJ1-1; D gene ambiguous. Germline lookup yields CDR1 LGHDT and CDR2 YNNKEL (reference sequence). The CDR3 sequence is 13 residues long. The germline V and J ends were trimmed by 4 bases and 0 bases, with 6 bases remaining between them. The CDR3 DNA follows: TGTGCCAGCAGCCGTGGAGTGAACACTGAAGCTTTCTTT. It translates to CASSRGVNTEAFF.

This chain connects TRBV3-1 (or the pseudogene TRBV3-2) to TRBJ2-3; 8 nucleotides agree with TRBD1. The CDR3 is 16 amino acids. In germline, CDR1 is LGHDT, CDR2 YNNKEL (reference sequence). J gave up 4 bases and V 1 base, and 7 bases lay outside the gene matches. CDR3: CASSQAGQAGADTQYF. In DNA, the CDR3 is TGTGCCAGCAGCCAAGCGGGACAGGCAGGCGCAGATACGCAGTATTTT.

The CDR3 DNA sequence: TGTGCCAGCAGCATCCAACTAGGAAGTGAGCAGTTCTTC. Its protein is CASSIQLGSEQFF. The gene calls are TRBV7-9 and TRBJ2-1, with D possibly TRBD2 on 5 matching bases. This CDR3 region has 13 residues. Germline lookup yields CDR1 SEHNR and CDR2 FQNEAQ (reference sequence). Trimming removed 5 bases from V and 9 bases from J, with 14 bases in between.

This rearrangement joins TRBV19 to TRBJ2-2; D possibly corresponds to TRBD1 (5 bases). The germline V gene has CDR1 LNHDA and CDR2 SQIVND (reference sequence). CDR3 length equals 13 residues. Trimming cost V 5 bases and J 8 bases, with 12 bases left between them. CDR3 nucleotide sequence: TGTGCCAGTAGTCCGAGACAGAGGGGGGAGCTGTTTTTT. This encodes CASSPRQRGELFF.

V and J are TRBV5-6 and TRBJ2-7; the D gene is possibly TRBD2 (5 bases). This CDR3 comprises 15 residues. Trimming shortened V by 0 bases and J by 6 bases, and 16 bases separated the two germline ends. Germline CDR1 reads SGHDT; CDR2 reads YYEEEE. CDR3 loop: CASSLAGVTAGEQYF. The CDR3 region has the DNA TGTGCCAGCAGCTTGGCCGGAGTTACGGCGGGCGAGCAGTACTTC.

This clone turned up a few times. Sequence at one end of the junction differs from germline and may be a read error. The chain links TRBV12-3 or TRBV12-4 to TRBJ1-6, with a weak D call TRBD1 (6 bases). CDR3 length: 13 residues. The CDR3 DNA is TGTGCCAGCAGTTCCAGGGGCCTTTCATCCCTCCACTTT. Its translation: CASSSRGLSSLHF.

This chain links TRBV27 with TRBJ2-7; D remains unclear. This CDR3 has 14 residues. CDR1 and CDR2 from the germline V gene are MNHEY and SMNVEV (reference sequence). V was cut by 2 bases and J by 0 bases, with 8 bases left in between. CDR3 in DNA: TGTGCCAGCAGTTTACAGACTTTCTCCTACGAGCAGTACTTC. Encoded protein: CASSLQTFSYEQYF.

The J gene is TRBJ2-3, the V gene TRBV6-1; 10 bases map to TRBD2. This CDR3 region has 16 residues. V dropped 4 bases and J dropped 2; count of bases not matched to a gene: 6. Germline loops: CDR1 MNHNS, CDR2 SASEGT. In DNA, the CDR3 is TGTGCCAGCAGTGCAACTAGCGGGGTCGCCACAGATACGCAGTATTTT. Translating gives CASSATSGVATDTQYF.

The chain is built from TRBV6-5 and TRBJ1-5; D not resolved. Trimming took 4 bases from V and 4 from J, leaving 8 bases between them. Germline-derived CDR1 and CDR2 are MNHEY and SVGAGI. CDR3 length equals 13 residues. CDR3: CASSSRSNQPQHF. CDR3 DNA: TGTGCCAGCAGTTCACGGTCGAATCAGCCCCAGCATTTT.

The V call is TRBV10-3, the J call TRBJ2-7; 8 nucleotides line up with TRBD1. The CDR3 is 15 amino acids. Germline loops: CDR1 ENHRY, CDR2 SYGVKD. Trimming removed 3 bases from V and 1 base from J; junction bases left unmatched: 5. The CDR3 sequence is CAISEYRDRSYEQYF. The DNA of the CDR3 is TGTGCCATCAGTGAATACCGGGACAGGTCCTACGAGCAGTACTTC.

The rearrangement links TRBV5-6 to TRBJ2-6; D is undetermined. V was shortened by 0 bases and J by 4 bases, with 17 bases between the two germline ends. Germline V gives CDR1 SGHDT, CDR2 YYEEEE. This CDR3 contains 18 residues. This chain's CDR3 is CASSLVFSYSRGANVLTF. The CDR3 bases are TGTGCCAGCAGCTTGGTTTTCAGCTACAGCAGAGGGGCCAACGTCCTGACTTTC.

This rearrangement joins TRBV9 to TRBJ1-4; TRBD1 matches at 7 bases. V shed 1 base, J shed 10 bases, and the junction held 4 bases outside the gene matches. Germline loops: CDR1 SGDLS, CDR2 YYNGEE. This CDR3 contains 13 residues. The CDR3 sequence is CASSVIQGGKLFF. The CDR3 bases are TGTGCCAGCAGCGTAATCCAGGGGGGAAAACTGTTTTTT.

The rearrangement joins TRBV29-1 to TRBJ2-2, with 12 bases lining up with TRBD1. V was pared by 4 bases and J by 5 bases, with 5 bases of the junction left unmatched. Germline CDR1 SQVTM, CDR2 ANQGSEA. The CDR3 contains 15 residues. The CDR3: CSVGDRGRSTGELFF. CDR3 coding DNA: TGCAGCGTTGGGGACAGGGGGCGCAGTACCGGGGAGCTGTTTTTT.

CDR3 amino acids: CASRGAMNNSPLHF. CDR3 nucleotides: TGCGCCAGCAGGGGGGCGATGAATAATTCACCCCTCCACTTT. The rearrangement links TRBV5-1 to TRBJ1-6; the D gene is possibly TRBD1 (6 bases). Looked up from germline, CDR1 is SGHRS and CDR2 is YFSETQ. The CDR3 covers 14 residues. V lost 5 bases to trimming and J lost 5 bases, with 11 bases between them.

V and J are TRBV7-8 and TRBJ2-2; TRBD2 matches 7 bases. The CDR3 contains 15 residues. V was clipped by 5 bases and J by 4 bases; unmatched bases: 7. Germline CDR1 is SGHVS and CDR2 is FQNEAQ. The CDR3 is CASSGSGGVTGELFF. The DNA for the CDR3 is TGTGCCAGCAGCGGGTCGGGGGGAGTCACCGGGGAGCTGTTTTTT.

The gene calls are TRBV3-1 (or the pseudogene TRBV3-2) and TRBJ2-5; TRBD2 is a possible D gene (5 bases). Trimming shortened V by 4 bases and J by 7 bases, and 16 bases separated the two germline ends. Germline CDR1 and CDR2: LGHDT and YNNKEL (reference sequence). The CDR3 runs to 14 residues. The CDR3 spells CASSPRGSRGTQYF. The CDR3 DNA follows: TGTGCCAGCAGCCCCCGTGGGAGCCGGGGGACCCAGTACTTC.

CDR3: CASSTALTGVSSPLHF. The CDR3 region has the DNA TGTGCCAGTAGTACCGCCTTAACAGGGGTAAGCTCACCCCTCCACTTT. The gene calls are TRBV19 and TRBJ1-6, with 7 bases lining up with TRBD1. Looked up from germline, CDR1 is LNHDA and CDR2 is SQIVND (reference sequence). V lost 4 bases to trimming and J lost 10 bases; unmatched junction nucleotides: 13. CDR3 length: 16 amino acids.

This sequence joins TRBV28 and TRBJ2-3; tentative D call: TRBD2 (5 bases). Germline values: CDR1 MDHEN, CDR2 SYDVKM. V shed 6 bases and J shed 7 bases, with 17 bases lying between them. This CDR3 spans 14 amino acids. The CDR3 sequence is CASRSGGSINTQYF. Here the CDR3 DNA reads TGTGCCAGCAGGAGCGGTGGTTCCATAAATACGCAGTATTTT.

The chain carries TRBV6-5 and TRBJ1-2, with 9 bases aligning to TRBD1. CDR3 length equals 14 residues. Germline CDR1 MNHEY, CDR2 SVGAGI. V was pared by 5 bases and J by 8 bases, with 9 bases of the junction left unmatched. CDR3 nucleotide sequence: TGTGCCAGCAGTCGGACAGGGGAGGTTGGAGGCTACACCTTC. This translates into CASSRTGEVGGYTF.

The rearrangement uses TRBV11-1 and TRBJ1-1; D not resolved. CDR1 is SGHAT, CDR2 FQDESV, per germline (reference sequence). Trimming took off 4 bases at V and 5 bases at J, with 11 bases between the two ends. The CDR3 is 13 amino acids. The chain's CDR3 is CASSSDGRTEAFF. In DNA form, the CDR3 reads TGTGCCAGCAGCTCTGACGGGAGGACTGAAGCTTTCTTT.

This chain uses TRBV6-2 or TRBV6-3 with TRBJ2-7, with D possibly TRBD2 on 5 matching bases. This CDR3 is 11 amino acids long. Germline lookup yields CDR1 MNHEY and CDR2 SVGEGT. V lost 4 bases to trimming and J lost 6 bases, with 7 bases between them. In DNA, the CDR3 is TGTGCCAGCAGTTTAGGGAGCGAGCAGTACTTC. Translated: CASSLGSEQYF.